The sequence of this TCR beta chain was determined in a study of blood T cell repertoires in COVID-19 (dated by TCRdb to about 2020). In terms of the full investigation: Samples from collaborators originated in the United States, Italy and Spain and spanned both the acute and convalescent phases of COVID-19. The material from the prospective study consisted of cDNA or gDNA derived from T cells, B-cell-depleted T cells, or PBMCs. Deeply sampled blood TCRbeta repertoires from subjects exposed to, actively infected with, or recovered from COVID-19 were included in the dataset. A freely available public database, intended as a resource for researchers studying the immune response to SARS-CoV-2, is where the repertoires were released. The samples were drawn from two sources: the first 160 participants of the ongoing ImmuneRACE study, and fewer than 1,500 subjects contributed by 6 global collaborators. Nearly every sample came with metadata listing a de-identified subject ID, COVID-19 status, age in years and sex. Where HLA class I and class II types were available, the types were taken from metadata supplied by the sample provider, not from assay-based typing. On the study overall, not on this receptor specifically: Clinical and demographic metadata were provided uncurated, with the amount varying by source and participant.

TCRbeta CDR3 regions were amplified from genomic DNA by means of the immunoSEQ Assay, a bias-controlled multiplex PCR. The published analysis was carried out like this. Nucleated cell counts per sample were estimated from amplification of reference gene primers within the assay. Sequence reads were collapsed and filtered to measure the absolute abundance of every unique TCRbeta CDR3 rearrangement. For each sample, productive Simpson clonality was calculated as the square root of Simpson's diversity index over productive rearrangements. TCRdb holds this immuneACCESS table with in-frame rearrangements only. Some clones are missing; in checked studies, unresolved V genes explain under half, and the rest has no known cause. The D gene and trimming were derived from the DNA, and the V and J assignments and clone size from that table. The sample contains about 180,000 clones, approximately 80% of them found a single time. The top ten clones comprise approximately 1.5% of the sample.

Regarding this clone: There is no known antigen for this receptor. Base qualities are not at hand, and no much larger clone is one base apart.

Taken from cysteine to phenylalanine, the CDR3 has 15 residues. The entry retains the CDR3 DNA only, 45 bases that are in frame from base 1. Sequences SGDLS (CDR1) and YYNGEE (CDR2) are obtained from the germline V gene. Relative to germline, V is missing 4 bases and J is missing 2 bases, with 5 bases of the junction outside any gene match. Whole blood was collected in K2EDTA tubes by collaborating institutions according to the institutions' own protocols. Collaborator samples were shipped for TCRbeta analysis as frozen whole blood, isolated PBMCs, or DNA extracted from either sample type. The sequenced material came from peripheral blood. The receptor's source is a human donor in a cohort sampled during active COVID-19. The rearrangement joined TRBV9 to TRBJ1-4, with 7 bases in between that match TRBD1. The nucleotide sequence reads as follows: TGTGCCAGCAGCCCCATGACAGGGACTAATGAAAAACTGTTTTTT. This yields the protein CASSPMTGTNEKLFF.